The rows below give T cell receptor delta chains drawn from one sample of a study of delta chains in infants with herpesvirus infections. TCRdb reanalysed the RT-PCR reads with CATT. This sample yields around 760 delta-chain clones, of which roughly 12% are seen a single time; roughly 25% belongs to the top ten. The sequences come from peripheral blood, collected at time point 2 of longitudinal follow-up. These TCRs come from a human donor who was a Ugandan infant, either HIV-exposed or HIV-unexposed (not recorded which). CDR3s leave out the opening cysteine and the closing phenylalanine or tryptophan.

CDR3 protein: ALGESYIYWGFITDKLI
CDR3 length: 17
V gene: TRDV1

CDR3 protein: ACPRGDTNKLI
CDR3 length: 11
V gene: TRDV2

CDR3 protein: ACDTGGYRSSWDTRQMF
CDR3 length: 17
V gene: TRDV2

CDR3 protein: ACGLWGINPKLI
CDR3 length: 12
V gene: TRDV2

CDR3 protein: ACDVLLGDTAQLF
CDR3 length: 13
V gene: TRDV2

CDR3 protein: ALGDFSHIPSAYDTDKLI
CDR3 length: 18
V gene: TRDV1

CDR3 protein: ALGETLSPSYLGGYADKLI
CDR3 length: 19
V gene: TRDV1

CDR3 protein: ALGRSLFYWGPPYTDKLI
CDR3 length: 18
V gene: TRDV1

CDR3 protein: ALGGGLSLGDTDKLI
CDR3 length: 15
V gene: TRDV1

CDR3 protein: AYRSGSTWSWGIRGFDKLI
CDR3 length: 19
V gene: TRAV38-2/DV8

CDR3 protein: ACDVPGRAQLF
CDR3 length: 11
V gene: TRDV2

CDR3 protein: AFNPRGDNTDKLI
CDR3 length: 13
V gene: TRDV3

CDR3 protein: ALGEPEWPPYWEGTDKLI
CDR3 length: 18
V gene: TRDV1

CDR3 protein: ALGDPVLGGGKLI
CDR3 length: 13
V gene: TRDV1

CDR3 protein: ALGDPPSPQLYRGLGADKLI
CDR3 length: 20
V gene: TRDV1

CDR3 protein: ALGSQAFLRPHETGGLLSSWDTRQMF
CDR3 length: 26
V gene: TRDV1

CDR3 protein: ALGELEAFPSTGGRMPDKLI
CDR3 length: 20
V gene: TRDV1

CDR3 protein: AFRSSFKTKLI
CDR3 length: 11
V gene: TRDV3

CDR3 protein: ALGYRGWPSYSTGIWNTDKLI
CDR3 length: 21
V gene: TRDV1

CDR3 protein: APGVWGYPSSRDTRQMF
CDR3 length: 17
V gene: TRDV1

CDR3 protein: ALGELPTGGYGAGPDKLI
CDR3 length: 18
V gene: TRDV1

CDR3 protein: ALGELLWGIRPDKLI
CDR3 length: 15
V gene: TRDV1

CDR3 protein: ALGERGFAPTSTGPDKLI
CDR3 length: 18
V gene: TRDV1

CDR3 protein: AFRGPTTDKLI
CDR3 length: 11
V gene: TRDV3

CDR3 protein: ALGETSYVWGIIEALTDKLI
CDR3 length: 20
V gene: TRDV1

CDR3 protein: ALGELLGEDITAHLF
CDR3 length: 15
V gene: TRDV1

CDR3 protein: ALGGPTLGAFSKLI
CDR3 length: 14
V gene: TRDV1

CDR3 protein: ALGDPQGLPILGNVDKLI
CDR3 length: 18
V gene: TRDV1

CDR3 protein: ALGEGSKLGDTAKAQLF
CDR3 length: 17
V gene: TRDV1

CDR3 protein: ALGEPVSYRSGGRLPTDKLI
CDR3 length: 20
V gene: TRDV1

CDR3 protein: ALGEPFLRGDTKALTAQLF
CDR3 length: 19
V gene: TRDV1

CDR3 protein: ALGDPPTRGTDTDKLI
CDR3 length: 16
V gene: TRDV1

CDR3 protein: ALGEGPGGGGLYTDKLI
CDR3 length: 17
V gene: TRDV1

CDR3 protein: ALGELGPIVLGDPQPDKLI
CDR3 length: 19
V gene: TRDV1

CDR3 protein: ALGELFFPLNRPLI
CDR3 length: 14
V gene: TRDV1

CDR3 protein: ALGELPTGAYTDKLI
CDR3 length: 15
V gene: TRDV1

CDR3 protein: ACDKRCNSSWDTRQMF
CDR3 length: 16
V gene: TRDV2

CDR3 protein: ALGGYQGGSLNTDKLI
CDR3 length: 16
V gene: TRDV1

CDR3 protein: ALGELSDGWGIPMYTDKLI
CDR3 length: 19
V gene: TRDV1

CDR3 protein: ALGRGATRLYTDKLI
CDR3 length: 15
V gene: TRDV3

CDR3 protein: ALGELVSTPGGYGSGDKLI
CDR3 length: 19
V gene: TRDV1

CDR3 protein: AFGLPTQRGILPPLTAQLF
CDR3 length: 19
V gene: TRDV3

CDR3 protein: ALGEVEDCTVLYTDKLI
CDR3 length: 17
V gene: TRDV1

CDR3 protein: ACDVLLGDELYTDKLI
CDR3 length: 16
V gene: TRDV2

CDR3 protein: ACDWGSSWDTRQMF
CDR3 length: 14
V gene: TRDV2

CDR3 protein: ALGETVFLHPPTNNTDKLI
CDR3 length: 19
V gene: TRDV1

CDR3 protein: ALGDLPQGRVCDKLI
CDR3 length: 15
V gene: TRDV1

CDR3 protein: ALGDLLGDTDKLI
CDR3 length: 13
V gene: TRDV1

CDR3 protein: ACDTVLGDTSSWDTRQMF
CDR3 length: 18
V gene: TRDV2

CDR3 protein: ACDTWGIDSWDTRQMF
CDR3 length: 16
V gene: TRDV2

CDR3 protein: ALGESRLPPYWGTYYTDKLI
CDR3 length: 20
V gene: TRDV1

CDR3 protein: ALGILETDKLI
CDR3 length: 11
V gene: TRDV3

CDR3 protein: ALGELRPPSYPFWGIRNTDKLI
CDR3 length: 22
V gene: TRDV1

CDR3 protein: ALGEFGEGTHYRYTDKLI
CDR3 length: 18
V gene: TRDV1